Listed here are 6 T cell receptor beta chains from one sample, sequenced in a study of blood T cell repertoires in COVID-19. Assay: immunoSEQ multiplex PCR; the TCRdb copy retains only in-frame clones and omits some. The sample lists 250,000 to 300,000 clones, approximately 91% seen once, with approximately 11% in the top ten. Material for sequencing was peripheral blood. Receptors were obtained from a woman under 40 with COVID-19, enrolled during active disease.

The chain's CDR3 is CASSLGQGMDIQYF. The CDR3 coding sequence is TGCGCCAGCAGCTTGGGCCAGGGTATGGACATTCAGTACTTC. The V and J genes are TRBV5-1 and TRBJ2-4; tentative D call: TRBD1 (5 bases). Per the germline V gene, CDR1 is SGHRS and CDR2 is YFSETQ. Trimming left V 0 bases short and J 8 bases short, with 12 bases between. This CDR3 region has 14 residues.

V gene TRBV30 combines with J gene TRBJ1-6; no definite D call. Germline values: CDR1 GTSNPN, CDR2 SVGIG (reference sequence). CDR3 length: 17 residues. V shed 1 base and J shed 7 bases, with 20 bases lying between them. This CDR3 reads CAWSERLRRHTNSPLHF. The CDR3 bases are TGTGCCTGGAGTGAAAGGCTGAGACGACACACGAATTCACCCCTCCACTTT.

The J gene is TRBJ2-3, the V gene TRBV6-5; D unclear. Germline loops: CDR1 MNHEY, CDR2 SVGAGI. V was trimmed by 1 base and J by 1 base, leaving 6 bases between them. The CDR3 runs to 14 residues. As DNA, the CDR3 is TGTGCCAGCAGTTACTGGGCAGGCACAGATACGCAGTATTTT. Protein product: CASSYWAGTDTQYF.

This chain joins TRBV30 and TRBJ2-1, with D possibly matching TRBD1 (5 bases). The CDR3 is 14 amino acids. Per germline, CDR1 GTSNPN and CDR2 SVGIG (reference sequence). V lost 0 bases, J lost 5 bases, and 11 bases lay in between. The CDR3: CAWSVQVEHNEQFF. The DNA for the CDR3 is TGTGCCTGGAGTGTACAGGTCGAACACAATGAGCAGTTCTTC.

This clone turned up a few times. The chain links TRBV5-1 to TRBJ1-1; D is unclear. Germline assignment: CDR1 SGHRS and CDR2 YFSETQ. V was shortened by 4 bases and J by 3 bases, with 16 bases between the two germline ends. The CDR3 loop spans 15 amino acids. For the CDR3, the DNA is TGCGCCAGCAGCAGGACCGGAGCGGGCGACACTGAAGCTTTCTTT. It codes for CASSRTGAGDTEAFF.

The V call is TRBV19, the J call TRBJ1-2; TRBD1 matches 9 bases. Germline CDR1 and CDR2: LNHDA and SQIVND (reference sequence). The CDR3 is 16 residues long. V was clipped by 4 bases and J by 4 bases; unmatched bases: 10. CDR3 residues: CASSNSGTGFPYGYTF. The CDR3 DNA reads as TGTGCCAGTAGTAACTCCGGGACAGGGTTCCCCTATGGCTACACCTTC.